These 12 T cell receptor beta chains originate from one sample sequenced in a study of blood T cell repertoires in COVID-19. Some clones are missing from TCRdb's copy, which holds only in-frame ones; the method was immunoSEQ multiplex PCR. The data hold roughly 260,000 clones, with roughly 87% observed a single time. Sequenced: PBMCs or T cells enriched from blood (not recorded which). These receptors came from a woman in her thirties with acute COVID-19.

The table lists this clone with a count of one. The chain has TRBV6-1 and TRBJ1-2; TRBD1 might be the D (6 bases). Germline-derived CDR1 and CDR2 are MNHNS and SASEGT. The CDR3 runs to 16 residues. V lost 0 bases to trimming and J lost 4 bases, with 15 bases between them. CDR3 DNA: TGTGCCAGCAGTGAAGCCCTGGGACACGGAGGCTATGGCTACACCTTC. Protein: CASSEALGHGGYGYTF.

The chain recombines TRBV9 with TRBJ1-1, with D unclear. Trimming removed 3 bases at V and 5 bases at J, with 20 bases between. This CDR3 region has 16 residues. From germline, CDR1 is SGDLS and CDR2 YYNGEE. In nucleotides, the CDR3 is TGTGCCAGCAGCGCAGGAGGTACAGCTTCTCGGACTGAAGCTTTCTTT. Protein sequence: CASSAGGTASRTEAFF.

The genes are TRBV7-8 and TRBJ1-5; the D gene is possibly TRBD1 (5 bases). CDR3 length equals 15 residues. Germline V lookup: CDR1 SGHVS, CDR2 FQNEAQ. Trimming pared 6 bases from V and 0 bases from J, leaving 12 bases between. As DNA, the CDR3 is TGTGCCAGCAGAAAAGGGGTTAATAGCAATCAGCCCCAGCATTTT. Translation gives CASRKGVNSNQPQHF.

This chain uses TRBV5-4 with TRBJ1-2, with 8 bases that match TRBD1. There are 15 residues in the CDR3. The J segment lost 8 bases and the V segment lost 1 base, leaving 10 bases of the junction unmatched. From germline, CDR1 is SGHNT and CDR2 YYREEE (reference sequence). Written as DNA, the CDR3 is TGTGCCAGCAGCTTGAAGGGGGCCCAGGGGGCGGGCTACACCTTC. Translation gives CASSLKGAQGAGYTF.

The table lists this clone with a few counts. V is TRBV3-1 (or the pseudogene TRBV3-2) and J is TRBJ1-1, with D maybe TRBD1 (6 bases). The CDR3 extends over 16 amino acids. CDR1 is LGHDT, CDR2 YNNKEL, per germline (reference sequence). V gave up 4 bases and J gave up 1 base, with 16 bases separating them. Here the CDR3 reads CASSPWGGAENTEAFF. CDR3 DNA sequence: TGTGCCAGCAGCCCTTGGGGGGGCGCAGAGAACACTGAAGCTTTCTTT.

This clone was recorded many times. This chain links TRBV10-3 with TRBJ2-4; 8 bases align to TRBD2. The CDR3 totals 13 residues. From germline, CDR1 is ENHRY and CDR2 SYGVKD. V lost 11 bases and J lost 6; bases outside the gene matches: 9. The CDR3: CASGGTRGNIQYF. The CDR3 DNA sequence: TGTGCCTCCGGTGGGACTAGGGGAAACATTCAGTACTTC.

The rearrangement joins TRBV12-3 or TRBV12-4 to TRBJ2-5; 7 bases line up with TRBD2. V shed 3 bases and J 9 bases; nucleotides not matched to a gene: 7. The CDR3 spans 13 residues. The CDR3 sequence: CASSLGGKRAQYF. The CDR3 DNA follows: TGTGCCAGCAGTTTGGGAGGGAAAAGGGCCCAGTACTTC.

As DNA, the CDR3 is TGCGCCAGCAGTGATCAGCGGGGCACAGATACGCAGTATTTT. Protein product: CASSDQRGTDTQYF. The chain couples TRBV10-2 to TRBJ2-3; D perhaps matches TRBD2 (6 bases). The V gene lost 3 bases and the J gene lost 1 base, with 8 bases spanning the gap. CDR3 length: 14 amino acids. The germline V gene encodes CDR1 WSHSY and CDR2 SAAADI.

The V gene is TRBV18, the J gene TRBJ2-1; a weak D match, TRBD2 (6 bases). The CDR3 extends over 15 amino acids. CDR1 KGHSH and CDR2 LQKENI come from the germline V gene. V lost 2 bases and J lost 5, with 13 bases in between. The CDR3 DNA sequence: TGTGCCAGCTCACCAGGAGTAGCGGACCACAATGAGCAGTTCTTC. It is translated as CASSPGVADHNEQFF.

The gene calls are TRBV19 and TRBJ1-2; 7 nucleotides align to TRBD1. Germline values: CDR1 LNHDA, CDR2 SQIVND (reference sequence). V gave up 6 bases and J gave up 4 bases; unmatched junction bases: 2. This CDR3 comprises 12 residues. The CDR3 is CASRTGSYGYTF. The CDR3 coding sequence is TGTGCCAGTAGGACAGGGAGCTATGGCTACACCTTC.

The chain uses TRBV13 and TRBJ1-2; a weak D match, TRBD1 (6 bases). The CDR3 extends over 15 amino acids. The ends were cut back, 0 bases at V and 7 bases at J, with 15 bases in the middle. Germline CDR1 and CDR2: PRHDT and FYEKMQ (reference sequence). CDR3 coding DNA: TGTGCCAGCAGCTTAGGCCGAGGGGGGGTCTCTGGCTACACCTTC. Encoded protein: CASSLGRGGVSGYTF.

The V call is TRBV5-8, the J call TRBJ2-1; 9 bases fit TRBD1. The V gene end was trimmed by 5 bases and the J gene end by 6 bases; junction bases not matched to a gene: 9. The CDR3 contains 15 residues. Germline CDR1 and CDR2: SGHTS and YDEGEE. DNA of the CDR3: TGTGCCAGCAGGAAGACGGGACAGGGATCCAATGAGCAGTTCTTC. Translated: CASRKTGQGSNEQFF.